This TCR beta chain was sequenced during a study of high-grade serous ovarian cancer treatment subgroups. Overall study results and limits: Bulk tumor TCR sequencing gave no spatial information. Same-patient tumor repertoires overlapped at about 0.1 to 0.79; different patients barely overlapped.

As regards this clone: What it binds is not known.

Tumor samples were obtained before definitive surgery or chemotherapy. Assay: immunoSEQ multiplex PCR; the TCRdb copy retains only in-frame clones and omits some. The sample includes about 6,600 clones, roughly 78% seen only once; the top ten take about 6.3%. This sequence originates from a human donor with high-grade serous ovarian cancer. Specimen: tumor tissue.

CDR3 DNA: TGTGCCAGCAGCGTGACTAGCGGGAAGGGTGAGCAGTTCTTC. It yields the protein CASSVTSGKGEQFF. The chain recombines TRBV9 with TRBJ2-1, with 11 bases matching TRBD2. CDR1 is SGDLS and CDR2 is YYNGEE in the germline V gene. CDR3 length: 14 residues. V shed 2 bases and J 9 bases; nucleotides not matched to a gene: 4.